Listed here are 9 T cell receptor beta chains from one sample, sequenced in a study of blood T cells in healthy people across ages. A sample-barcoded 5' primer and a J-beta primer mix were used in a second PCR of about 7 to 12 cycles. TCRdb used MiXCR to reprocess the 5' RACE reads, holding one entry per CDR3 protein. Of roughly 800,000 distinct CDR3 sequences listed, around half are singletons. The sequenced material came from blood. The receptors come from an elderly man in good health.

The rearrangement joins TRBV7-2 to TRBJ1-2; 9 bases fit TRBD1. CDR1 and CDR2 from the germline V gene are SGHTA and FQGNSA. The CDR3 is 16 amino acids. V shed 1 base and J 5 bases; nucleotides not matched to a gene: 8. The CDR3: CASSLVGTGLGYGYTF. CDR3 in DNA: TGTGCCAGCAGCTTAGTAGGGACAGGGTTGGGGTATGGCTACACCTTC. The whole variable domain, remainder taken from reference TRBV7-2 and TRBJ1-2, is GAGVSQSPSNKVTEKGKDVELRCDPISGHTALYWYRQSLGQGLEFLIYFQGNSAPDKSGLPSDRFSAERTGGSVSTLTIQRTQQEDSAVYLCASSLVGTGLGYGYTFGSGTRLTVV.

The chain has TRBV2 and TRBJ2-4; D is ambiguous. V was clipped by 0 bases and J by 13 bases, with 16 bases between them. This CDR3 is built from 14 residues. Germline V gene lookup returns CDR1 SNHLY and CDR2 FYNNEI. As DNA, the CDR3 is TGTGCCAGCAGTGAAGCCGGGTTCTTCCGAGAGCAGTACTTC. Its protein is CASSEAGFFREQYF.

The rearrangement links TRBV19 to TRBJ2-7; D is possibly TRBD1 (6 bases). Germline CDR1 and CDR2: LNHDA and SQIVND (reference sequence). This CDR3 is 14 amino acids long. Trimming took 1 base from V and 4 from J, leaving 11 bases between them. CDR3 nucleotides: TGTGCCAGTAGTATAGTCGCAGGGGCGTACGAGCAGTACTTC. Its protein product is CASSIVAGAYEQYF.

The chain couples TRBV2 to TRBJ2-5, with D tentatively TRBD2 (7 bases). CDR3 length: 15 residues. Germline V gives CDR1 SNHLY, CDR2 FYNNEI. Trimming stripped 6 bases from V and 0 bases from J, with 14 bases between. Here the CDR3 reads CASRGGTTYQETQYF. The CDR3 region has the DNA TGTGCCAGCAGGGGAGGGACAACGTACCAAGAGACCCAGTACTTC. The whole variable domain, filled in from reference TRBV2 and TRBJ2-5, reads EPEVTQTPSHQVTQMGQEVILRCVPISNHLYFYWYRQILGQKVEFLVSFYNNEISEKSEIFDDQFSVERPDGSNFTLKIRSTKLEDSAMYFCASRGGTTYQETQYFGPGTRLLVL.

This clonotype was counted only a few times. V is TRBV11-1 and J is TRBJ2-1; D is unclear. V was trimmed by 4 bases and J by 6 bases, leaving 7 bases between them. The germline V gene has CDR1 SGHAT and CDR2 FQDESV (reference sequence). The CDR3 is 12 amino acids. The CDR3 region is CASSSYRNEQFF. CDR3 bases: TGTGCCAGCAGCTCTTACCGCAATGAGCAGTTCTTC.

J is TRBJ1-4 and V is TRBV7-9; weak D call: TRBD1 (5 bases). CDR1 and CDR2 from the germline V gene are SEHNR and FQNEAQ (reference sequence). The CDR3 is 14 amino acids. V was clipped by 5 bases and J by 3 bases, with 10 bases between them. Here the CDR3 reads CASSTDNSNEKLFF. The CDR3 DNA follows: TGTGCCAGCAGCACGGACAACTCTAATGAAAAACTGTTTTTT. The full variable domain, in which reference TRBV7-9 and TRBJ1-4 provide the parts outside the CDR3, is DTGVSQNPRHKITKRGQNVTFRCDPISEHNRLYWYRQTLGQGPEFLTYFQNEAQLEKSRLLSDRFSAERPKGSFSTLEIQRTEQGDSAMYLCASSTDNSNEKLFFGSGTQLSVL.

This chain's CDR3 is CSARVRQGGEKLFF. In DNA, the CDR3 is TGCAGTGCTAGAGTGCGCCAGGGAGGTGAAAAACTGTTTTTT. V is TRBV20-1 and J is TRBJ1-4; TRBD1 might be the D (5 bases). The germline V gene encodes CDR1 DFQATT and CDR2 SNEGSKA (reference sequence). The length of the CDR3 is 14 residues. V lost 1 base and J 7 bases, leaving 13 bases between the germline ends.

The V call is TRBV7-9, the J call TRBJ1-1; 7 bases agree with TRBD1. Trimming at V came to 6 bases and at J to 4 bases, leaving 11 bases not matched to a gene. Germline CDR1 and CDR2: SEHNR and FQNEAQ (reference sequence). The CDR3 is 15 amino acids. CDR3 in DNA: TGTGCCAGCAGGGATCCGGACAGGACGACCACTGAAGCTTTCTTT. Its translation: CASRDPDRTTTEAFF.

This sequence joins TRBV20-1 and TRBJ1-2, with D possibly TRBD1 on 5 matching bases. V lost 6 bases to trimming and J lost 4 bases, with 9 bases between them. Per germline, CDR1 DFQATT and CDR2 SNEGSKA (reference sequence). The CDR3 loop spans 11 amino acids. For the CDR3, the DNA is TGCAGTGCCGGGGCCCTCTATGGCTACACCTTC. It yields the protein CSAGALYGYTF.